This T cell receptor beta chain was obtained from a study of T cells in Graves' hyperthyroidism and ophthalmopathy. Pregnant or lactating patients were excluded, as were those with uncontrolled infection or other autoimmune disease. V shed 4 bases, J shed 10 bases, and the junction held 9 bases outside the gene matches. CDR1 is DFQATT and CDR2 is SNEGSKA in the germline V gene (reference sequence). CDR3 length: 12 amino acids. Using RNA transcripts as the source, TCR beta CDR3 regions were amplified. The HTBI primer set was used in a first-round RT-PCR of the TCR CDR3. TCRdb used MiXCR to reprocess the multiplex PCR reads, holding one entry per CDR3 protein. Seen here are 500,000 to 600,000 distinct CDR3 sequences, 40% to 55% observed once, and the top ten hold 15% to 20%.

Source material: peripheral blood or thyroid tissue (not recorded which). The TCR comes from an adult woman with Graves' disease, either hyperthyroidism or ophthalmopathy (not recorded which). The rearrangement links TRBV20-1 to TRBJ1-1, with TRBD1 matching 7 bases. The DNA of the CDR3 is TGCAGTGCTACCCTCGGACAGGTGGGAGCTTTCTTT. It translates to CSATLGQVGAFF.